This T cell receptor beta chain was captured in a study of cytomegalovirus exposure and HLA in healthy donors. Study findings and constraints: Evidence from a later analysis indicated that most CMV-associated TCR beta chains looked HLA-restricted. Per published accounts, TCR beta sequences correctly predicted the HLA-A and HLA-B alleles of most subjects. In a later analysis, HLA-C alleles had the fewest associated TCRs, DRB1 alleles the most. The authors later linked a missense DCLRE1C variant to TCR beta V- and J-gene trimming.

Comments on this clone: The antigen is undetermined.

The V end was cut by 7 bases, the J end by 7 bases, with 21 bases between. The CDR3 is made up of 15 amino acids. The germline V gene encodes CDR1 SGHRS and CDR2 YFSETQ. The PCR employed 60 Vbeta primers together with 13 Jbeta primers. Clones were sequenced by immunoSEQ multiplex PCR, and TCRdb holds only the in-frame ones, with some missing. The table for this sample gives about 170,000 clones. The sample consisted of PBMCs. This chain connects TRBV5-1 to TRBJ2-1; D might be TRBD2 (6 bases). The clonotype originates from a woman aged 18-29 years in good health and CMV-seropositive. The CDR3 loop is CASRLARLATNEQFF. CDR3 bases: TGCGCCAGCCGTCTAGCGCGGCTGGCCACAAATGAGCAGTTCTTC.